What follows are 17 T cell receptor beta chains derived from one specimen sequenced in a study of blood T cell repertoires in COVID-19. Only in-frame clones appear in the TCRdb table, and some are missing; sequencing was by immunoSEQ multiplex PCR. Among 130,000 to 150,000 clones listed, over 75% were seen once. Sequencing was carried out using peripheral blood. These receptors all stem from a woman aged 50 to 60 with acute or convalescent COVID-19.

V gene TRBV6-5 combines with J gene TRBJ1-6, with D possibly TRBD1 on 5 matching bases. This CDR3 region has 14 residues. Germline CDR1 is MNHEY and CDR2 is SVGAGI. V was cut by 2 bases and J by 7 bases, with 9 bases left in between. The CDR3 protein is CASSYRGRNSPLHF. DNA for the CDR3: TGTGCCAGCAGTTACAGGGGAAGAAATTCACCCCTCCACTTT.

This chain joins TRBV19 and TRBJ1-1; the D gene is possibly TRBD1 (5 bases). This CDR3 has 14 amino acids. Trimming removed 4 bases at V and 5 bases at J, with 14 bases between. Germline V gives CDR1 LNHDA, CDR2 SQIVND (reference sequence). The CDR3 protein is CASSTPRVSTEAFF. Written as DNA, the CDR3 is TGTGCCAGTAGTACCCCCAGGGTTTCTACTGAAGCTTTCTTT.

The CDR3 DNA is TGTGCCAGTAGTCTCCCTGAGGGCCCACACGAGCAGTTCTTC. Its translation: CASSLPEGPHEQFF. The rearrangement joins TRBV19 to TRBJ2-1; possibly TRBD2 for D (5 bases). The V and J ends lost 5 bases and 10 bases respectively, with 18 bases between them. This CDR3 has 14 amino acids. CDR1 LNHDA and CDR2 SQIVND come from the germline V gene (reference sequence).

The chain recombines TRBV7-9 with TRBJ2-1, with 7 nucleotides matching TRBD2. This CDR3 is 14 amino acids long. Trimming removed 10 bases from V and 0 bases from J; junction bases left unmatched: 6. CDR1 and CDR2 from the germline V gene are SEHNR and FQNEAQ (reference sequence). This chain's CDR3 is CATRPSGSYNEQFF. In DNA form, the CDR3 reads TGTGCCACTAGGCCTAGCGGCTCCTACAATGAGCAGTTCTTC.

About this clone itself: Other DNA sequences of this sample code for an identical CDR3. The chain recombines TRBV6-5 with TRBJ1-3; 9 bases are a match to TRBD1. CDR3 length equals 15 residues. V was pared by 2 bases and J by 2 bases, with 1 base of the junction left unmatched. Germline assignment: CDR1 MNHEY and CDR2 SVGAGI. The CDR3 sequence: CASSYGTGTGNTIYF. The CDR3 nucleotides read TGTGCCAGCAGTTACGGGACAGGGACTGGAAACACCATATATTTT.

The V call is TRBV18, the J call TRBJ2-5, with 9 bases that match TRBD1. CDR3 length: 15 residues. Looked up from germline, CDR1 is KGHSH and CDR2 is LQKENI. V lost 2 bases to trimming and J lost 3 bases; unmatched junction nucleotides: 4. CDR3 sequence reads: CASSPRTGVEETQYF. CDR3 nucleotide sequence: TGTGCCAGCTCACCAAGGACAGGGGTGGAAGAGACCCAGTACTTC.

This sequence joins TRBV5-5 and TRBJ2-7; maybe TRBD2 (5 bases). This CDR3 is built from 13 residues. From germline, CDR1 is SGHKS and CDR2 YYEKEE (reference sequence). With 2 bases removed from V and 7 bases from J, the gap between germline ends came to 13 bases. CDR3 amino acids: CASSLSPPGEQYF. CDR3 coding DNA: TGTGCCAGCAGCTTAAGTCCCCCGGGAGAGCAGTACTTC.

V usage is TRBV27 and J usage is TRBJ2-3; weak D call: TRBD1 (6 bases). The CDR3 is 15 residues long. The germline V gene has CDR1 MNHEY and CDR2 SMNVEV (reference sequence). The germline V and J ends were trimmed by 6 bases and 3 bases, with 16 bases remaining between them. CDR3 loop: CASRFLTRGTDTQYF. CDR3 coding DNA: TGTGCCAGCAGATTCCTCACCAGGGGAACAGATACGCAGTATTTT.

This clone was seen just once. This chain uses TRBV5-8 with TRBJ2-2; no definite D call. The V end lost 0 bases, the J end lost 6 bases, and 12 bases lay between the germline ends. The CDR3 has 15 amino acids. CDR1 and CDR2 (germline): SGHTS, YDEGEE. The CDR3, as DNA: TGTGCCAGCAGCTTGGAAATCTCCAGGCCCGGGGAGCTGTTTTTT. It translates to CASSLEISRPGELFF.

The genes are TRBV7-8 and TRBJ1-5; the match to TRBD1 covers 8 bases. Trimming cost V 5 bases and J 2 bases; bases outside gene matches: 14. Germline V gene lookup returns CDR1 SGHVS and CDR2 FQNEAQ. This CDR3 is 18 amino acids long. For the CDR3, the DNA is TGTGCCAGCAGCCCGACGGACAGGGATGAACTCGGCAATCAGCCCCAGCATTTT. Amino acid sequence: CASSPTDRDELGNQPQHF.

This chain connects TRBV28 to TRBJ2-3, with 7 positions matching TRBD2. The ends lost 3 bases at V and 1 base at J; junction bases unmatched: 1. Germline values: CDR1 MDHEN, CDR2 SYDVKM. This CDR3 comprises 14 residues. CDR3 coding DNA: TGTGCCAGCAGTTTCCTAGCGGGCACAGATACGCAGTATTTT. Its protein is CASSFLAGTDTQYF.

This chain connects TRBV2 to TRBJ2-1, with 11 bases lining up with TRBD2. Per the germline V gene, CDR1 is SNHLY and CDR2 is FYNNEI. Trimming removed 6 bases from V and 5 bases from J; junction bases left unmatched: 6. This CDR3 has 15 amino acids. Here the CDR3 reads CASRAGTSGNNEQFF. The DNA for the CDR3 is TGTGCCAGCAGAGCCGGGACTAGCGGTAACAATGAGCAGTTCTTC. Full variable domain (missing parts from reference TRBV2 and TRBJ2-1): EPEVTQTPSHQVTQMGQEVILRCVPISNHLYFYWYRQILGQKVEFLVSFYNNEISEKSEIFDDQFSVERPDGSNFTLKIRSTKLEDSAMYFCASRAGTSGNNEQFFGPGTRLTVL.

The chain links TRBV5-3 to TRBJ1-1, with D possibly matching TRBD1 (6 bases). TRBV5-3 carries the ORF label, with uncertain function. This CDR3 region has 15 residues. Trimming stripped 4 bases from V and 4 bases from J, with 17 bases between. This chain's CDR3 is CARSLHREESTEAFF. The CDR3 DNA is TGTGCCAGAAGCCTCCACAGGGAAGAATCCACTGAAGCTTTCTTT.

V usage is TRBV2 and J usage is TRBJ2-1; 8 nucleotides line up with TRBD1. Germline V lookup: CDR1 SNHLY, CDR2 FYNNEI. The CDR3 runs to 14 residues. V shed 7 bases and J 8 bases; nucleotides not matched to a gene: 10. The CDR3 is CASNLGQGRYEQFF. The CDR3 bases are TGTGCCAGCAATCTAGGACAGGGCAGGTATGAGCAGTTCTTC.

The chain employs TRBV25-1 and TRBJ2-1; 8 nucleotides agree with TRBD1. The ends lost 3 bases at V and 6 bases at J; junction bases unmatched: 10. CDR1 and CDR2 from the germline V gene are MGHDK and SYGVNS. The CDR3 is 16 residues long. This CDR3 is CASSDSAGQDSNEQFF. Written as DNA, the CDR3 is TGTGCCAGCAGTGATTCCGCGGGACAGGATTCCAATGAGCAGTTCTTC. The entire variable domain, with the rest obtained from reference TRBV25-1 and TRBJ2-1, is as follows: EADIYQTPRYLVIGTGKKITLECSQTMGHDKMYWYQQDPGMELHLIHYSYGVNSTEKGDLSSESTVSRIRTEHFPLTLESARPSHTSQYLCASSDSAGQDSNEQFFGPGTRLTVL.

In DNA, the CDR3 is TGTGCCAGCAGCTCCGGGGGGACAGGGGTCTACGAGCAGTACTTC. Its translation: CASSSGGTGVYEQYF. V usage is TRBV9 and J usage is TRBJ2-7, with 10 bases matching TRBD1. The V gene end was trimmed by 4 bases and the J gene end by 3 bases; junction bases not matched to a gene: 7. This CDR3 region has 15 residues. Germline values: CDR1 SGDLS, CDR2 YYNGEE.

The rearrangement joins TRBV6-1 to TRBJ2-4; 11 bases match TRBD1. Per the germline V gene, CDR1 is MNHNS and CDR2 is SASEGT. The CDR3 sequence is 19 residues long. V lost 3 bases and J lost 0; bases outside the gene matches: 10. The DNA of the CDR3 is TGTGCCAGCAGTGACGGGACAGGGGGATCCTTGCAAGCCAAAAACATTCAGTACTTC. Translated: CASSDGTGGSLQAKNIQYF.